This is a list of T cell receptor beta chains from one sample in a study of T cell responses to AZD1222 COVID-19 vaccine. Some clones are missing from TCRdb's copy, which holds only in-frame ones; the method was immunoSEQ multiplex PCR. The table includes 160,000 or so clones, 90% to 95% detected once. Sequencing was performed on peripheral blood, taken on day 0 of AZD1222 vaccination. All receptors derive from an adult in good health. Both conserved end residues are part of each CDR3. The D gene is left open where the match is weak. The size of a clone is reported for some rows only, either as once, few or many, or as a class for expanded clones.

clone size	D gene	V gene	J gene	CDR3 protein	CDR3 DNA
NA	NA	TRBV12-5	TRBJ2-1	CASGLNWAANEQFF	TGTGCTAGTGGTCTCAACTGGGCAGCTAATGAGCAGTTCTTC
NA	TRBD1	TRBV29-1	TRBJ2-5	CSVEDRGQEATQTQYF	TGCAGCGTTGAAGACCGGGGACAGGAAGCAACTCAGACCCAGTACTTC
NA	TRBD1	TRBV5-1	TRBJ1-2	CASSLGTGNYYGYTF	TGCGCCAGCAGCTTGGGGACAGGGAATTACTATGGCTACACCTTC
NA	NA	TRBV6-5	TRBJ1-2	CASSYSGGYGYTF	TGTGCCAGCAGTTACTCCGGGGGGTATGGCTACACCTTC
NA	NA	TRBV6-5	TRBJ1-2	CASSYGNMDGYTF	TGTGCCAGCAGTTACGGAAATATGGATGGCTACACCTTC
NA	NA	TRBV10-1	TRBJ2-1	CASSAVARDGEQFF	TGCGCCAGCAGTGCGGTGGCGCGGGACGGGGAGCAGTTCTTC
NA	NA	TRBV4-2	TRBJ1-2	CASSQERQVYGYTF	TGTGCCAGCAGCCAAGAACGGCAAGTCTATGGCTACACCTTC
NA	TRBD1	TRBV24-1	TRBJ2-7	CATQDRATLGRYEQYF	TGTGCCACTCAAGACAGGGCGACGTTGGGACGATACGAGCAGTACTTC
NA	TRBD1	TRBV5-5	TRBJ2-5	CASSKGQRETQYF	TGTGCCAGCAGCAAGGGACAGCGAGAGACCCAGTACTTC
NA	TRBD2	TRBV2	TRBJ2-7	CASSVGTSGRASFYEQYF	TGTGCCAGCAGTGTCGGTACTAGCGGGAGGGCCTCCTTCTACGAGCAGTACTTC
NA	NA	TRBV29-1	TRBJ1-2	CSVGRGLESHGYTF	TGCAGCGTGGGCCGTGGGTTAGAAAGCCATGGCTACACCTTC
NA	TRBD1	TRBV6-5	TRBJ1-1	CASTPPGGRTEAFF	TGTGCCAGCACCCCCCCAGGGGGCCGGACTGAAGCTTTCTTT
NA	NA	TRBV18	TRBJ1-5	CASSPRAGGNQPQHF	TGTGCCAGCTCACCTCGGGCAGGGGGCAATCAGCCCCAGCATTTT
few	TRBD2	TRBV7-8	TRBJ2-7	CASSLTPSGKLSYEQYF	TGTGCCAGCAGCTTGACACCTAGCGGGAAACTCTCCTACGAGCAGTACTTC
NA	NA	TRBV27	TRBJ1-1	CASSPQRGLNTEAFF	TGTGCCAGCAGCCCCCAAAGGGGCCTGAACACTGAAGCTTTCTTT
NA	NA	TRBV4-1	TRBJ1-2	CASSQVTVNYGYTF	TGCGCCAGCAGCCAAGTTACCGTTAACTATGGCTACACCTTC
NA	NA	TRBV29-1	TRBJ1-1	CSGHDWGTEAFF	TGCAGCGGGCACGACTGGGGCACTGAAGCTTTCTTT
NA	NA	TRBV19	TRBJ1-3	CASVSREAGNTIYF	TGTGCCAGCGTTTCCAGGGAAGCTGGAAACACCATATATTTT
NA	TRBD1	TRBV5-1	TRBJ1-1	CASSDPGGHTEAFF	TGCGCCAGCAGCGACCCAGGGGGCCACACTGAAGCTTTCTTT
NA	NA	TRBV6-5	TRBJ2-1	CASSYTGIDEQFF	TGTGCCAGCAGTTACACCGGGATCGATGAGCAGTTCTTC
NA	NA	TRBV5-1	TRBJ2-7	CASSPDSAQLSYEQYF	TGCGCCAGCAGCCCGGACAGTGCGCAACTGTCCTACGAGCAGTACTTC
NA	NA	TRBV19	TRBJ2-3	CASSIERGLDTDTQYF	TGTGCCAGTAGTATAGAGCGGGGCCTCGACACAGATACGCAGTATTTT
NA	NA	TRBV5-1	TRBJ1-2	CASSLPLPGEGYTF	TGCGCCAGCAGCTTGCCGCTACCAGGGGAAGGCTACACCTTC
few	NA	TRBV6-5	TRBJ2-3	CASSYGQGTDTQYF	TGTGCCAGCAGTTACGGGCAGGGGACGGATACGCAGTATTTT
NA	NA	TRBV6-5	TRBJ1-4	CASSSLQGQANEKLFF	TGTGCCAGCAGTTCCCTCCAGGGGCAGGCTAATGAAAAACTGTTTTTT
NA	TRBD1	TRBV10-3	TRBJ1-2	CAIHGQALNYGYTF	TGTGCCATCCATGGACAGGCGCTTAACTATGGCTACACCTTC
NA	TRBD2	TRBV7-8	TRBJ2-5	CASSLEGLAGETQYF	TGTGCCAGCAGCTTAGAGGGACTAGCGGGAGAGACCCAGTACTTC
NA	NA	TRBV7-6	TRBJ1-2	CASSLVDGANYGYTF	TGTGCCAGCAGCTTAGTTGATGGAGCTAACTATGGCTACACCTTC
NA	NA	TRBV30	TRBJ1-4	CAWSNEGNEKLFF	TGTGCCTGGAGCAACGAGGGTAATGAAAAACTGTTTTTT
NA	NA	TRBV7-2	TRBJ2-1	CASSQGQGHNNEQFF	TGTGCCAGCAGCCAGGGGCAGGGGCACAACAATGAGCAGTTCTTC
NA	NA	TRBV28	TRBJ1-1	CASSAGGEGTEAFF	TGTGCCAGCAGTGCCGGGGGGGAAGGCACTGAAGCTTTCTTT
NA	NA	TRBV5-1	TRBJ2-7	CASSSEGAPTGEQYF	TGCGCCAGCAGCTCGGAGGGGGCGCCCACCGGCGAGCAGTACTTC
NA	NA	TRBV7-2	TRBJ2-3	CASSFRGTTSTDTQYF	TGTGCCAGCAGCTTCCGCGGGACGACAAGCACAGATACGCAGTATTTT
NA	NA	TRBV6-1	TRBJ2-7	CASSESWGGPYEQYF	TGTGCCAGCAGTGAATCGTGGGGGGGGCCCTACGAGCAGTACTTC